Listed here are 12 T cell receptor beta chains from one sample, sequenced in a study of cytomegalovirus exposure and HLA in healthy donors (dated by TCRdb to 2017 to 2019). Libraries were made using the immunoSEQ multiplex PCR assay. For the multiplex PCR, a mixture combining 60 forward primers for TCR Vbeta segments and 13 reverse primers for TCR Jbeta segments was used. TCRdb mirrors the immuneACCESS table, restricted to in-frame sequences. Some clones are absent from its copies; in checked studies, under half trace to an unresolved V gene, and the reason for the others is unknown. The sample data list roughly 120,000 clones, and approximately 80% of these were observed just once. The ten largest clones take up 5.8% of the sample. Sequenced input: PBMCs. These receptors all stem from a young man in good health and CMV-seropositive.

This clone was observed a handful of times. V and J are TRBV30 and TRBJ2-1; possible D gene TRBD2, 6 bases. Deletions cut 5 bases from V and 6 bases from J, with 11 bases between. The CDR3 spans 12 residues. Looked up from germline, CDR1 is GTSNPN and CDR2 is SVGIG (reference sequence). The CDR3: CAWGTRSNEQFF. The CDR3 DNA reads TGTGCCTGGGGGACTCGATCCAATGAGCAGTTCTTC.

V is TRBV7-9 and J is TRBJ2-3; 8 bases match TRBD1. Per germline, CDR1 SEHNR and CDR2 FQNEAQ (reference sequence). The length of the CDR3 is 17 residues. V lost 4 bases, J lost 2 bases, and 11 bases stayed unmatched. In nucleotides, the CDR3 is TGTGCCAGCAGCTCCCCCCCGGGACAGGAGATCACAGATACGCAGTATTTT. Its translation is CASSSPPGQEITDTQYF.

This clone was observed a few times. The rearrangement uses TRBV9 and TRBJ1-2; 11 bases are a match to TRBD1. Germline assignment: CDR1 SGDLS and CDR2 YYNGEE. V dropped 2 bases and J dropped 2; count of bases not matched to a gene: 5. This CDR3 has 16 residues. CDR3 DNA: TGTGCCAGCAGCGTCGGGACAGGGGGGACGAACTATGGCTACACCTTC. This translates into CASSVGTGGTNYGYTF.

This clone qualifies as medium-sized. This chain uses TRBV6-6 with TRBJ1-2; tentatively, D is TRBD1 (5 bases). This CDR3 is built from 13 residues. Germline CDR1 reads MNHNY; CDR2 reads SVGAGI (reference sequence). V lost 2 bases and J 2 bases, leaving 6 bases between the germline ends. CDR3 nucleotides: TGTGCCAGCAGTTACGCAGGGAACTATGGCTACACCTTC. Translating gives CASSYAGNYGYTF.

The chain is built from TRBV30 and TRBJ1-3, with no clear D. Germline CDR1 GTSNPN, CDR2 SVGIG (reference sequence). The CDR3 is 16 amino acids. Trimming removed 2 bases at V and 0 bases at J, with 14 bases between. CDR3 nucleotides: TGTGCCTGGAGTCGCGGCAGCTGGTCCTCTGGAAACACCATATATTTT. Its translation is CAWSRGSWSSGNTIYF.

This chain joins TRBV10-3 and TRBJ1-2; tentative D call: TRBD1 (5 bases). The CDR3 runs 19 residues. Per the germline V gene, CDR1 is ENHRY and CDR2 is SYGVKD. V lost 4 bases and J lost 2, with 26 bases in between. CDR3: CAISAPPGSTQGVNYGYTF. The CDR3 DNA reads as TGTGCCATCAGTGCCCCACCAGGAAGTACCCAAGGGGTCAACTATGGCTACACCTTC.

J is TRBJ1-6 and V is TRBV7-6, with D possibly matching TRBD1 (5 bases). V lost 1 base, J lost 9 bases, and 13 bases lay in between. The CDR3 is 15 amino acids. In germline, CDR1 is SGHVS, CDR2 FNYEAQ. The CDR3 spells CASSLESGGASPLHF. The CDR3 region has the DNA TGTGCCAGCAGCTTAGAATCGGGCGGGGCTTCACCCCTCCACTTT.

The chain joins TRBV4-1 to TRBJ2-7, with D maybe TRBD1 (6 bases). Trimming shortened V by 1 base and J by 0 bases, and 7 bases separated the two germline ends. Germline V gene data show CDR1 as MGHRA and CDR2 as YSYEKL. The length of the CDR3 is 14 residues. CDR3 nucleotide sequence: TGCGCCAGCAGCCAAGGGGACATCTCCTACGAGCAGTACTTC. Translated, it gives CASSQGDISYEQYF.

The CDR3 region is CASSMQERDRGFNEQFF. CDR3 nucleotides: TGTGCCAGCTCTATGCAAGAAAGGGACAGGGGGTTCAATGAGCAGTTCTTC. The chain is built from TRBV18 and TRBJ2-1; the match to TRBD1 covers 11 bases. CDR1 is KGHSH, CDR2 LQKENI, per germline. This CDR3 contains 17 residues. Germline trimming cut 6 bases from V and 6 bases from J; bases unmatched to any gene: 13.

The J gene is TRBJ1-5, the V gene TRBV12-5; TRBD1 agrees at 7 bases. After removal of 6 bases from V and 5 bases from J, the junction contained 7 bases not matched to a gene. Germline V gene data show CDR1 as LGHNT and CDR2 as FRNRAP. The CDR3 totals 14 residues. DNA of the CDR3: TGTGCTAGTGGCCCCGGGACAGTAGATCAGCCCCAGCATTTT. It encodes CASGPGTVDQPQHF. Using reference TRBV12-5 and TRBJ1-5 for the parts outside the CDR3, the full variable domain is DARVTQTPRHKVTEMGQEVTMRCQPILGHNTVFWYRQTMMQGLELLAYFRNRAPLDDSGMPKDRFSAEMPDATLATLKIQPSEPRDSAVYFCASGPGTVDQPQHFGDGTRLSIL.

CDR3 sequence reads: CASSSFDPDIYEQYF. DNA of the CDR3: TGCGCCAGCAGCTCATTCGATCCGGACATCTACGAGCAGTACTTC. V is TRBV5-1 and J is TRBJ2-7; D is perhaps TRBD1 (5 bases). Trimming left V 3 bases short and J 3 bases short, with 16 bases between. The CDR3 covers 15 residues. Germline V lookup: CDR1 SGHRS, CDR2 YFSETQ.

This chain joins TRBV5-4 and TRBJ2-7, with D perhaps matching TRBD1 (6 bases). Trimming cost V 5 bases and J 3 bases, with 12 bases left between them. The CDR3 length is 13 residues. The V gene's germline CDR1 is SGHNT and CDR2 YYREEE (reference sequence). The CDR3, as DNA: TGTGCCAGCAGTCGGCCAGGGGTCTACGAGCAGTACTTC. This codes for CASSRPGVYEQYF.